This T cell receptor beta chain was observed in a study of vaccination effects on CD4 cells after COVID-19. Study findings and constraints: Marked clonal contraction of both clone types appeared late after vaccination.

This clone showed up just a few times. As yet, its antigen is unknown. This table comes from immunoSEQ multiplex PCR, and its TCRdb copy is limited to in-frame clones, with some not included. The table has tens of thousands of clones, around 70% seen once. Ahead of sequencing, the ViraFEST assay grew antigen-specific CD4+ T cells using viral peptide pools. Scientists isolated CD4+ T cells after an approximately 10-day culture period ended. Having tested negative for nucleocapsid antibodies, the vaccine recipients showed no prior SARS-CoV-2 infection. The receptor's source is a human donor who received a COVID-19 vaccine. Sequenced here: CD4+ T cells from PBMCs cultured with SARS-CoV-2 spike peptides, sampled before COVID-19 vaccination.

Written as DNA, the CDR3 is TGTGCCAGCAACGGACAGGGGTCGTACGAGCAGTACTTC. This sequence encodes CASNGQGSYEQYF. The chain joins TRBV11-1 to TRBJ2-7, with 9 bases matching TRBD1. There are 13 residues in the CDR3. V trimming: 7 bases; J trimming: 4 bases; junction bases outside the gene matches: 5. CDR1 is SGHAT and CDR2 is FQDESV in the germline V gene (reference sequence).